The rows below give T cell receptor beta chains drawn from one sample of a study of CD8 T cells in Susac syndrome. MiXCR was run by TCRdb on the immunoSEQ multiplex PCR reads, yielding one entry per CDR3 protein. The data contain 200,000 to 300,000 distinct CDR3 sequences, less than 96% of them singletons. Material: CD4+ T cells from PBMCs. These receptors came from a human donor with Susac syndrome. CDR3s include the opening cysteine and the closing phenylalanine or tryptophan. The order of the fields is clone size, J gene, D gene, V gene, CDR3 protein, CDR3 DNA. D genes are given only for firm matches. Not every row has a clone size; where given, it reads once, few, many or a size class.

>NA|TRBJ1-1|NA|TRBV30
CAQQWKGGLNTEAFF
TGTGCCCAACAATGGAAGGGCGGGTTGAACACTGAAGCTTTCTTT
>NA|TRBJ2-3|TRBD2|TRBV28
CASSPPLAGYTDTQYF
TGTGCCAGCAGCCCTCCGCTAGCGGGATACACAGATACGCAGTATTTT
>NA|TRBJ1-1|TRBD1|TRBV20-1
CSAISGGEGTEAFF
TGCAGTGCTATATCAGGGGGCGAGGGCACTGAAGCTTTCTTT
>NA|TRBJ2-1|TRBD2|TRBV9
CASSVTSSGGYNEQFF
TGTGCCAGCAGCGTAACGTCTAGCGGGGGCTACAATGAGCAGTTCTTC
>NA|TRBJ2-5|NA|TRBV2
CASERGSETQYF
TGTGCCAGCGAACGGGGTTCGGAGACCCAGTACTTC
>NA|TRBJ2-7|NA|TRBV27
CASSFRVSYEQYF
TGTGCCAGCAGTTTTCGGGTCTCCTACGAGCAGTACTTC
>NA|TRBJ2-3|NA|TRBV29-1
CSVRGTYTDTQYF
TGCAGCGTTCGCGGTACTTACACAGATACGCAGTATTTT
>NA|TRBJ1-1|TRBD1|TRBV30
CAWSATRTGVGNTEAFF
TGTGCCTGGAGTGCCACTCGCACAGGGGTAGGAAACACTGAAGCTTTCTTT
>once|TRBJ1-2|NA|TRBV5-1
CASSLAWAGDGYTF
TGCGCCAGCAGCTTGGCCTGGGCAGGAGACGGCTACACCTTC
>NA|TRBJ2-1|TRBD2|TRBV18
CASSPPSGTPDEQFF
TGTGCCAGCTCACCACCTAGCGGGACTCCCGATGAGCAGTTCTTC
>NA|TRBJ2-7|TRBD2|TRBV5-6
CASSLRGLANSYEQYF
TGTGCCAGCAGCCTCAGGGGACTAGCGAATTCCTACGAGCAGTACTTC
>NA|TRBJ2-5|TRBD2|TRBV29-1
CSVGLAAQETQYF
TGCAGCGTTGGACTAGCGGCCCAAGAGACCCAGTACTTC
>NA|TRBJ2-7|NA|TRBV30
CAWSLPSPSSGYEQYF
TGTGCCTGGAGCCTCCCCTCCCCCAGCTCGGGCTACGAGCAGTACTTC
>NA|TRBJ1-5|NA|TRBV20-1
CSATSGNGGNQPQHF
TGCAGTGCTACGTCCGGGAACGGAGGCAATCAGCCCCAGCATTTT
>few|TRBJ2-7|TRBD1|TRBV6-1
CASGGQGAVGREQYF
TGTGCCAGCGGCGGACAGGGGGCAGTAGGTCGGGAGCAGTACTTC
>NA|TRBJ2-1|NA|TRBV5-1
CASSLRQGSGNEQFF
TGCGCCAGCAGCTTGCGGCAGGGATCGGGCAATGAGCAGTTCTTC
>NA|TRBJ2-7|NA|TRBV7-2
CASSLVDEQYF
TGTGCCAGCAGCTTAGTAGACGAGCAGTACTTC
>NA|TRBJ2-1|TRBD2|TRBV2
CASSPTNLAGYNEQFF
TGTGCCAGCAGCCCCACAAATCTAGCGGGATACAATGAGCAGTTCTTC
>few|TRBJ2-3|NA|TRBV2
CASSWGTDTQYF
TGTGCCAGCAGTTGGGGCACAGATACGCAGTATTTT
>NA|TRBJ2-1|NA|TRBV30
CAWYEGGGEQFF
TGTGCCTGGTACGAGGGAGGGGGTGAGCAGTTCTTC
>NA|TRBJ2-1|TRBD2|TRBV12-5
CASGPPAGDREQFF
TGTGCTAGTGGTCCCCCAGCGGGAGATCGTGAGCAGTTCTTC
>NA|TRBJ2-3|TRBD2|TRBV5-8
CASSLEIAGGSTDTQYF
TGTGCCAGCAGCTTGGAGATTGCGGGAGGGAGCACAGATACGCAGTATTTT
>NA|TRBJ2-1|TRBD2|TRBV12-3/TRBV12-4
CASMRGLAVGNEQFF
TGTGCCAGCATGCGGGGACTAGCGGTTGGGAATGAGCAGTTCTTC
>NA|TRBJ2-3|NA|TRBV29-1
CSPTGHTDTQYF
TGCAGCCCGACAGGACACACAGATACGCAGTATTTT
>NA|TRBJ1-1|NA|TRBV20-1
CSAFTENTEAFF
TGCAGTGCTTTTACAGAGAACACTGAAGCTTTCTTT
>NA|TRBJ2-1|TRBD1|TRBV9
CASSARGSEQFF
TGTGCCAGCAGCGCCAGGGGGTCGGAGCAGTTCTTC
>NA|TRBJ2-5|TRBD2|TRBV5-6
CASSLTGTRETQYF
TGTGCCAGCAGTCTTACCGGGACTAGAGAGACCCAGTACTTC
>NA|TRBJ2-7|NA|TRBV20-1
CSARPDPYEQYF
TGCAGTGCTAGACCCGACCCCTACGAGCAGTACTTC
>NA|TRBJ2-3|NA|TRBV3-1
CASSQAPPGSTDTQYF
TGTGCCAGCAGCCAAGCCCCTCCGGGGAGCACAGATACGCAGTATTTT
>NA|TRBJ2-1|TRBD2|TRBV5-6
CASSLVSLAGAEEQFF
TGTGCCAGCAGCTTGGTGAGCCTAGCGGGAGCGGAAGAGCAGTTCTTC
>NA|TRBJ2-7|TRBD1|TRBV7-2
CASSPPGTGAYEQYF
TGTGCCAGCAGCCCCCCCGGGACAGGGGCTTACGAGCAGTACTTC
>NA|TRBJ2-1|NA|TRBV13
CASSHWKPGAHEQFF
TGTGCCAGCAGCCACTGGAAGCCCGGTGCCCATGAGCAGTTCTTC
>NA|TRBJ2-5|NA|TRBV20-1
CSARDPRGAQETQYF
TGCAGTGCTAGGGACCCTCGAGGGGCCCAAGAGACCCAGTACTTC
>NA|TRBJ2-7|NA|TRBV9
CASSVEVGLTYEQYF
TGTGCCAGCAGCGTAGAAGTAGGTTTAACCTACGAGCAGTACTTC
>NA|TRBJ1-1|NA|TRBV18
CASSPAANTEAFF
TGTGCCAGCTCACCTGCAGCGAACACTGAAGCTTTCTTT
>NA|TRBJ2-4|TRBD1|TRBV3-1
CASSLTGWENIQYF
TGTGCCAGCAGCCTGACAGGGTGGGAAAACATTCAGTACTTC
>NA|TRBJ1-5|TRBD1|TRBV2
CASSDRVSNQPQHF
TGTGCCAGCAGCGACAGGGTGAGCAATCAGCCCCAGCATTTT
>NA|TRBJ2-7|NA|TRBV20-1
CSAAGHEQYF
TGCAGTGCAGCTGGCCACGAGCAGTACTTC
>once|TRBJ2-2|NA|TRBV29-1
CSVGGAGTGELFF
TGCAGCGTTGGGGGGGCTGGCACCGGGGAGCTGTTTTTT
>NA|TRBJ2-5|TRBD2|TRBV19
CASHALDGGQETQYF
TGTGCCAGTCACGCGCTAGACGGGGGGCAAGAGACCCAGTACTTC
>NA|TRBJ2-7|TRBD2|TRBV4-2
CASSRGGRPELLGSYEQYF
TGTGCCAGCAGCCGGGGAGGGAGACCAGAACTCCTCGGTTCCTACGAGCAGTACTTC
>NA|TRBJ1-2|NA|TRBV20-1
CSAVPGQPNYGYTF
TGCAGTGCTGTACCCGGGCAGCCAAACTATGGCTACACCTTC
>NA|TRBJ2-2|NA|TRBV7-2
CASGASYAGELFF
TGTGCCAGTGGGGCCTCGTACGCCGGGGAGCTGTTTTTT
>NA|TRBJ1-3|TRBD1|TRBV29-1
CSGKDRPGNTIYF
TGCAGCGGGAAGGACAGGCCTGGAAACACCATATATTTT
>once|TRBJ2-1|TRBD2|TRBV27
CATRGGTSYNEQFF
TGTGCCACCAGAGGGGGGACTAGCTACAATGAGCAGTTCTTC
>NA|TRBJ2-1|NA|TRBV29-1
CSVEDRGVYNEQFF
TGCAGCGTTGAAGATCGAGGGGTCTACAATGAGCAGTTCTTC